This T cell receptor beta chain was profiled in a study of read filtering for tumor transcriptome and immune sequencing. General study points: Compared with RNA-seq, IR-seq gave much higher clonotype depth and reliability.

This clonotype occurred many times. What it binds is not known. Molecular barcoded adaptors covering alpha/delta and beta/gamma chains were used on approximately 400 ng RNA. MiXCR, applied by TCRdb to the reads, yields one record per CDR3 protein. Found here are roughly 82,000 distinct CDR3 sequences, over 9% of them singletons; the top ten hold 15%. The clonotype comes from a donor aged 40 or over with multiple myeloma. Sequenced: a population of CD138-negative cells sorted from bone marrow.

As DNA, the CDR3 is TGTGCCAGCAGCTTTTTGGAAGAGCAGTTCTTC. It is translated as CASSFLEEQFF. The J gene is TRBJ2-1, the V gene TRBV7-8; D is ambiguous. CDR1 and CDR2 (germline): SGHVS, FQNEAQ. V lost 3 bases to trimming and J lost 10 bases, with 7 bases between them. The CDR3 sequence is 11 residues long.